The entry that follows covers one T cell receptor (beta chain) sequence. In its sample, this clonotype was seen many times. Its antigen is unknown. No clone much larger than this one lies a single base away; base qualities are absent. This record belongs to a study of early T cells in non-severe SARS-CoV-2 infection (dated by TCRdb to about 2021). Regarding the study in general: Bulk RNA from unsorted whole blood was used for TCR sequencing, so alpha and beta chains could not be paired. General conclusions and limits of the study: VDJdb matching was skewed toward anti-spike CD8 responses and likely underestimated virus-specific expansions by missing private and CD4 specificities.

A case-control design nested within a healthcare worker cohort in London, UK, was used, with weekly nasopharyngeal swab PCR tests and blood sampling performed. Healthcare workers were recruited between 23 and 31 March 2020, during the week of the UK lockdown, and were followed weekly for up to roughly 16 weeks. Its CDR3 holds 13 amino acids, cysteine through phenylalanine. Of the read, only the CDR3 DNA is kept; its 39 bases are in frame from base 1. V loses 2 bases, J loses 1 base, and the germline ends lie 5 bases apart. The receptor library was made with 5' RACE. Sequenced on a NextSeq 500. Unique molecular identifiers were attached to individual cDNA molecules in the TCR library protocol so that sequencing error and PCR bias could be corrected. Sequencing covered both TCR alpha and beta chains, and within each sample the abundances of alpha and beta sequences were tightly co-correlated. On the authors' methods: Decombinator V4 was used to annotate the V gene, J gene and CDR3 of the TCR sequences. TCRs were defined as expanded if a significant change between any two time points was detected under a Poisson model with p below 0.0001. TCR abundances were normalised to the total number of TCRs sequenced per sample and expressed as counts per million. MAIT TCRs were defined by TRAV1-2 paired with TRAJ12, TRAJ20 or TRAJ33, and iNKT TCRs by TRAV10 paired with TRAJ18. VDJdb, accessed 1 November 2021, was searched for CMV, EBV and SARS-CoV-2 annotated TCRs, with TCRs annotated for multiple antigens excluded. TCRdb's own reprocessing of the public reads used fastp at Q25 and MiXCR and kept productive beta chains. One record per CDR3 amino acid sequence lists the most common genes and DNA. V and J calls and clone size were set by TCRdb, not the authors. Across this sample there are approximately 50,000 distinct CDR3 sequences, with about a tenth seen only once. Jointly, the top ten make up around 14% of the sample.

This receptor was identified in an adult who was a healthcare worker with PCR-confirmed SARS-CoV-2 infection or an uninfected control (not recorded which). The sequence is built from TRBV12-3 or TRBV12-4 and TRBJ1-1, with the D segment identity uncertain. Sequenced sample: whole blood. This receptor has the CDR3 CASSLSANTEAFF. The DNA is TGTGCCAGCAGTTTAAGTGCGAACACTGAAGCTTTCTTT.